This T cell receptor beta chain appears in the sequencing data of a study of shared clonotypes between healthy human individuals. Details on this clone: The target antigen is unknown. An end of the junction differs from the germline gene, which may be a read error.

The germline V gene has CDR1 LNHDA and CDR2 SQIVND (reference sequence). This CDR3 contains 17 residues. Libraries were prepared by immunoSEQ multiplex PCR; TCRdb keeps only in-frame clonotypes and omits some of them. The table shows millions of clones, with more than 85% occurring only once. Study-wide points: Apart from blood, nothing was sampled; tissue repertoires likely differ. Read depth was anticipated to influence clonotype sharing among donors. Represented diversity (both genetic and exposure-history) was limited by the small number of donors.

This sequence originates from a man aged 18 to 30 in good health. Some clones in this sample may be carry-over from other donors' samples. The chain carries TRBV19 and TRBJ2-3, with 11 bases aligning to TRBD1. The sequencing sample was made of naive CD4+ T cells from PBMCs. The subset: CD45RA+ positively selected. This chain's CDR3 is CASSIAGTGGFEDTQYF. CDR3 DNA: TGTGCCAGTAGTATAGCGGGGACAGGGGGGTTTGAGGATACGCAGTACTTT.